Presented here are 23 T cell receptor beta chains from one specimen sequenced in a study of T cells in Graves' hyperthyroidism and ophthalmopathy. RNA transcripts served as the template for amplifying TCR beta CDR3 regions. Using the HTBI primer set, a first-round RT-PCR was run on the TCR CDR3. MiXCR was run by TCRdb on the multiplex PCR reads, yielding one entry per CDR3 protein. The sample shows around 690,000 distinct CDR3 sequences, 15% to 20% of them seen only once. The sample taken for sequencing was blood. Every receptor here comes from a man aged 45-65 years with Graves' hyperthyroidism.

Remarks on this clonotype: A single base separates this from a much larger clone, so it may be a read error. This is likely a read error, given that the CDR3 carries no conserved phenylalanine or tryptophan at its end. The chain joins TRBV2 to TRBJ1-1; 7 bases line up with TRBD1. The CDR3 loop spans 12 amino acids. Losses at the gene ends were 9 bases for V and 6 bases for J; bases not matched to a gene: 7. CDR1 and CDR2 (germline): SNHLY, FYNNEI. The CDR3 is CASGTGVAEAFS. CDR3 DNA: TGTGCCAGTGGAACAGGGGTCGCTGAAGCTTTCTCT.

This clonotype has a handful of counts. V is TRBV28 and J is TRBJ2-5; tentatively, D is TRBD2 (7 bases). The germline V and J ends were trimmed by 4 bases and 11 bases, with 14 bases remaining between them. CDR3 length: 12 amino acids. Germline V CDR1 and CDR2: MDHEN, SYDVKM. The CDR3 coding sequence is TGTGCCAGCAGTTCCCCGGGGGGCGGTCAGTACTTC. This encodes CASSSPGGGQYF.

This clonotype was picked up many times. CDR3 sequence reads: CASSPTRGGVEQFF. The CDR3 DNA sequence: TGTGCCAGCAGTCCGACTAGGGGGGGAGTAGAGCAGTTCTTC. The V call is TRBV27, the J call TRBJ2-1, with D possibly being TRBD2 (7 bases). There are 14 residues in the CDR3. Trimming removed 5 bases from V and 10 bases from J, with 18 bases in between. Per germline, CDR1 MNHEY and CDR2 SMNVEV (reference sequence).

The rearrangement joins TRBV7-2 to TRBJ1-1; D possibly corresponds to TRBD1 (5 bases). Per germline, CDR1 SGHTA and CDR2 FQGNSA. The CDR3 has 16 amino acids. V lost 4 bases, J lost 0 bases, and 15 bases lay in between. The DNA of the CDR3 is TGTGCCAGCAGCTCCCCCCGACAGACTATGAACACTGAAGCTTTCTTT. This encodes CASSSPRQTMNTEAFF.

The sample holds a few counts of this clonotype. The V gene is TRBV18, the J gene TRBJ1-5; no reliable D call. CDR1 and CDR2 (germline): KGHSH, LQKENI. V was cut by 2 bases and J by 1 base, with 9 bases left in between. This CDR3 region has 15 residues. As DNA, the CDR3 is TGTGCCAGCTCACCAGACTTGGGGAGCAATCAGCCCCAGCATTTT. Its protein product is CASSPDLGSNQPQHF.

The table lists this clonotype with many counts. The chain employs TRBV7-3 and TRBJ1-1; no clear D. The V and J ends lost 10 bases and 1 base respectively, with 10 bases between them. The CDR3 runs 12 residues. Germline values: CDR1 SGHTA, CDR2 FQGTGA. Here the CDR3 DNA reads TGTGCCACCTCCAAGGGGAACACTGAAGCTTTCTTT. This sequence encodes CATSKGNTEAFF.

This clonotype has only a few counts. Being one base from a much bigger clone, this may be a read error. CDR3 sequence (DNA): TGTGCCAGCAGTGAAGCACCAGCGGGAAATGAGCAGTTCTTC. It yields the protein CASSEAPAGNEQFF. This sequence joins TRBV2 and TRBJ2-1, with 7 bases lining up with TRBD2. The CDR3 is 14 residues long. CDR1 and CDR2 from the germline V gene are SNHLY and FYNNEI. V lost 0 bases to trimming and J lost 7 bases; unmatched junction nucleotides: 3. Full variable domain (remainder filled in from reference TRBV2 and TRBJ2-1): EPEVTQTPSHQVTQMGQEVILRCVPISNHLYFYWYRQILGQKVEFLVSFYNNEISEKSEIFDDQFSVERPDGSNFTLKIRSTKLEDSAMYFCASSEAPAGNEQFFGPGTRLTVL.

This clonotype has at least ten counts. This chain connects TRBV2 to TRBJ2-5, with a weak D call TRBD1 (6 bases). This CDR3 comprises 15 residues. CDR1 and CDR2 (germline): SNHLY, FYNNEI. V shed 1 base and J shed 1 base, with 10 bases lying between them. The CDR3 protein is CASSEVPDSQETQYF. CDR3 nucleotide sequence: TGTGCCAGCAGTGAAGTCCCGGACAGCCAAGAGACCCAGTACTTC.

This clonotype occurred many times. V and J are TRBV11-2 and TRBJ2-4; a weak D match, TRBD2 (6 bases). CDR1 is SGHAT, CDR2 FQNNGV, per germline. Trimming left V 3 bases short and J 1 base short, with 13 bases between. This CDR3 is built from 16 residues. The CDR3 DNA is TGTGCCAGCAGCTTCGAGATTGGGAGGGCCAAAAACATTCAGTACTTC. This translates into CASSFEIGRAKNIQYF.

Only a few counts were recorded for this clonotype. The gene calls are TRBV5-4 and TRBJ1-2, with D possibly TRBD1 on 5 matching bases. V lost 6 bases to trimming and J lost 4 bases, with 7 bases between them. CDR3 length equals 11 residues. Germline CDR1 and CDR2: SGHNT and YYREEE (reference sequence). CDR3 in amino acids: CASTQGYGYTF. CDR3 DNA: TGTGCCAGCACCCAGGGCTATGGCTACACCTTC.

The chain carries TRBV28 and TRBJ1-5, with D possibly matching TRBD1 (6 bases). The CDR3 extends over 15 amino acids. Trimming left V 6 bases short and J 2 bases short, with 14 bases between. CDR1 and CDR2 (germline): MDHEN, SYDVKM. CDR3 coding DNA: TGTGCCAGCAGATCCCGAGGGGGTGGCAATCAGCCCCAGCATTTT. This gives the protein CASRSRGGGNQPQHF.

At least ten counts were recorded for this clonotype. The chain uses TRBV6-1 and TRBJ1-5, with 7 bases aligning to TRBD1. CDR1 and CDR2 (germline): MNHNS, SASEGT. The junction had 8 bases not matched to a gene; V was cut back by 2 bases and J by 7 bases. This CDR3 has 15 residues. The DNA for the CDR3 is TGTGCCAGCAGTGAATCACAGGGGTGGAGACAGCCCCAGCATTTT. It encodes CASSESQGWRQPQHF.

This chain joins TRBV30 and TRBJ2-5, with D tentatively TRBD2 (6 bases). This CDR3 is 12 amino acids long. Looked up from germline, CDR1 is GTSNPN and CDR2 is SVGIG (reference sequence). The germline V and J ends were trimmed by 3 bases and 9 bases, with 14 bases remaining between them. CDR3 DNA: TGTGCCTGGAGCGCAGACCGGAGGGCCCAGTACTTC. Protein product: CAWSADRRAQYF.

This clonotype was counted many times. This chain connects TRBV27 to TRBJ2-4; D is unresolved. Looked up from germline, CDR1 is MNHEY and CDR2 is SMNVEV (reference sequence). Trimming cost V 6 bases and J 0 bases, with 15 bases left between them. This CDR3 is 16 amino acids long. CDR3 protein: CASSFRLPLAKNIQYF. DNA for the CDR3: TGTGCCAGCAGCTTCAGACTTCCCCTAGCCAAAAACATTCAGTACTTC.

CDR3 amino acids: CASSKPGGVLNYGYTF. In DNA, the CDR3 is TGTGCCAGTAGTAAACCAGGGGGCGTCCTTAACTATGGCTACACCTTC. The V gene is TRBV19, the J gene TRBJ1-2; 8 positions agree with TRBD1. CDR1 and CDR2 (germline): LNHDA, SQIVND (reference sequence). This CDR3 is 16 amino acids long. The V and J ends lost 4 bases and 1 base, in that order; junction bases with no gene match: 8.

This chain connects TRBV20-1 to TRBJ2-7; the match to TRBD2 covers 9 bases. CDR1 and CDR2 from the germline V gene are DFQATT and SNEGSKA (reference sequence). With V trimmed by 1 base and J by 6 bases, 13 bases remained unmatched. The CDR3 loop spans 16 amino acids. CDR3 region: CSARATSGRNLSEQYF. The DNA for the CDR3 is TGCAGTGCTAGAGCCACTAGCGGGCGGAACTTATCCGAGCAGTACTTC.

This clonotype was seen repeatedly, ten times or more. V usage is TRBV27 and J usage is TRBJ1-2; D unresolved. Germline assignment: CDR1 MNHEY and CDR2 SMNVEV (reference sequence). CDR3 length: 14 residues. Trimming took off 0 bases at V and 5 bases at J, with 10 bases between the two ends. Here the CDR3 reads CASSLSRELYGYTF. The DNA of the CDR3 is TGTGCCAGCAGTTTATCCCGGGAATTATATGGCTACACCTTC.

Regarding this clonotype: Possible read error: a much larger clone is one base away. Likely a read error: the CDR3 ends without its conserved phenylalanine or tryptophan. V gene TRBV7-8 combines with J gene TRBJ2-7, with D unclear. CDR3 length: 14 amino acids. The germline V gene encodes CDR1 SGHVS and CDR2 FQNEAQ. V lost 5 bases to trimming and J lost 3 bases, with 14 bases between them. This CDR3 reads CASSAHRDGYEQYL. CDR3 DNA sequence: TGTGCCAGCAGCGCCCACCGTGATGGCTACGAGCAGTACCTC.

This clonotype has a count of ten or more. The CDR3 DNA reads TGTGCCAGCAGCCTTGGACTCCAAGAGACCCAGTACTTC. Translation gives CASSLGLQETQYF. The rearrangement joins TRBV7-9 to TRBJ2-5; tentative D call: TRBD2 (5 bases). V was pared by 5 bases and J by 1 base, with 8 bases between. In germline, CDR1 is SEHNR, CDR2 FQNEAQ (reference sequence). The CDR3 consists of 13 residues.

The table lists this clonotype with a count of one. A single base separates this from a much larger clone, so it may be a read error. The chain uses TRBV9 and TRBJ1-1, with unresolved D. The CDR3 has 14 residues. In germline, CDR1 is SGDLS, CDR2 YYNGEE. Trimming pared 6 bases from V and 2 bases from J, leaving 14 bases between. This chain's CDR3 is CASTDEGGNTEAFF. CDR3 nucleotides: TGTGCCAGCACCGATGAAGGCGGAAACACTGAAGCTTTCTTT.

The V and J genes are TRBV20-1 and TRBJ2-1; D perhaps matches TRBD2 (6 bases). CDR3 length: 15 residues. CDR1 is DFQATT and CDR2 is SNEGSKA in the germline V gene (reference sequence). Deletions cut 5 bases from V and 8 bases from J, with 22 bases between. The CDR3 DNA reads TGCAGTGCTCCCCCCGGGGGAGGCGTGCGGGATGAGCAGTTCTTC. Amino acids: CSAPPGGGVRDEQFF.

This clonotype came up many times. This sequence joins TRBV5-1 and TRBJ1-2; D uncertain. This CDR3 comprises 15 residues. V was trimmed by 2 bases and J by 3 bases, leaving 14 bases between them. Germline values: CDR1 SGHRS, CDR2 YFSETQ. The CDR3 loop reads CASSLGYTGHYGYTF. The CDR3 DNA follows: TGCGCCAGCAGCTTAGGGTACACCGGGCACTATGGCTACACCTTC.

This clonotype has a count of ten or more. The DNA of the CDR3 is TGTGCCAGCAGTTACAAGACAGTGGCTAGTAGCGAGCAGTACTTC. This codes for CASSYKTVASSEQYF. The chain carries TRBV6-5 and TRBJ2-7; maybe TRBD1 (5 bases). Trimming left V 2 bases short and J 6 bases short, with 17 bases between. This CDR3 spans 15 amino acids. Looked up from germline, CDR1 is MNHEY and CDR2 is SVGAGI.